The subject of this entry is one TCR beta chain. In its sample, this clonotype was seen a few times. There is no known antigen for this receptor. Base qualities are not provided; no much larger clone lies one nucleotide away. The CDR3, from cysteine to phenylalanine, totals 13 residues. Only CDR3 DNA is held: 39 bases, read in frame from base 1. V loses 6 bases at its end and J loses 4 bases; junction bases beyond the gene matches: 2. The germline V gene (reference sequence) specifies MNHEY as CDR1 and SMNVEV as CDR2. The meaning of the sample's treatment or condition label: in vitro stimulation with specific CMV peptide epitopes to enrich CMV-specific T cells. This sample was included in a study of T cell repertoires in cytomegalovirus infection (dated by TCRdb to about 2019). About the study as a whole: Recently identified HLA-C-restricted CMV epitopes, whose presentation resists viral immunomodulation, were targeted by peptide stimulations together with well-studied HLA-B-restricted epitopes. Donor HLA type was relevant to the analysis, as public TCR beta signatures indicated carriage of CMV infection together with the matching HLA type.

The sequencing machine was an Illumina HiSeq 1500. The public reads were quality trimmed at Q25 with fastp and then assembled into clones with MiXCR by TCRdb, keeping productive beta chains. Identical CDR3 proteins give one entry, which carries the most common genes and DNA. Recorded for this sample are 830,000 or so distinct CDR3 sequences; 32% of them occurred a single time. About an eighth of the sample rests with the top ten. What the research found in general, with its limitations: Cumulative frequency of public TCR beta family members discriminated carriers of CMV infection plus the relevant HLA type in this cohort and an independent 352-donor cohort. The ex vivo response was dominated by HLA-C-restricted CMV-specific TCR beta clonotypes, which also provided the single most frequent clonotype in two of eight donors.

The source material was cultured CD8+ T cells from PBMCs, sampled from culture after CMV antigen stimulation. The rearranged chain carries TRBV27 and TRBJ1-4; 7 junctional bases match TRBD1. This receptor was identified in a human donor in good health (CMV status not recorded). Some clones in this sample may be carry-over from other donors' samples. The base sequence is TGTGCCAGCAGGGGACAGATTAATGAAAAACTGTTTTTT. Protein translation: CASRGQINEKLFF.